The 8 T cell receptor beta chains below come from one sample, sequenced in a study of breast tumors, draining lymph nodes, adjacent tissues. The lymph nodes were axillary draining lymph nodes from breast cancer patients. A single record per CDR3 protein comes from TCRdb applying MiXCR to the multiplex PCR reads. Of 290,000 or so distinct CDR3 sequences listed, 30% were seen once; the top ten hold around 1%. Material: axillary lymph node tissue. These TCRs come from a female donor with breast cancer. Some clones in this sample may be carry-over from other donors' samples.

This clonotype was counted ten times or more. The CDR3 reads CASSVAPGQGAKEKLFF. The CDR3 DNA reads as TGTGCCAGCAGCGTAGCTCCCGGACAGGGGGCAAAAGAAAAACTGTTTTTT. The genes are TRBV9 and TRBJ1-4, with 11 bases identical to TRBD1. Germline trimming cut 0 bases from V and 8 bases from J; bases unmatched to any gene: 9. CDR1 SGDLS and CDR2 YYNGEE come from the germline V gene. The CDR3 consists of 17 residues.

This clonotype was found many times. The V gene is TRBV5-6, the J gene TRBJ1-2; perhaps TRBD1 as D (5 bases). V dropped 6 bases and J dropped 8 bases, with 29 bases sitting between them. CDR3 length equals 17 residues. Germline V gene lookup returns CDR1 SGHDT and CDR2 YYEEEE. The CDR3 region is CASNSIGAPLFQGGYTF. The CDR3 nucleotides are TGTGCCAGCAACTCCATCGGGGCCCCTCTCTTCCAGGGAGGCTACACCTTC.

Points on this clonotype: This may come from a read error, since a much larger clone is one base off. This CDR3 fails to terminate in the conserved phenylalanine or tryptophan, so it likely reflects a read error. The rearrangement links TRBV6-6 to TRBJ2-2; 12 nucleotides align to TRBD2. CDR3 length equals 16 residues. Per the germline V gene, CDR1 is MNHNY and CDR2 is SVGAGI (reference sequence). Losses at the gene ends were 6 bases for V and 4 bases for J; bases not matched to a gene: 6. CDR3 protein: CASSQTSGSPTGELFL. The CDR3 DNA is TGTGCCAGCAGCCAGACTAGCGGGAGTCCCACCGGGGAGCTGTTTCTT.

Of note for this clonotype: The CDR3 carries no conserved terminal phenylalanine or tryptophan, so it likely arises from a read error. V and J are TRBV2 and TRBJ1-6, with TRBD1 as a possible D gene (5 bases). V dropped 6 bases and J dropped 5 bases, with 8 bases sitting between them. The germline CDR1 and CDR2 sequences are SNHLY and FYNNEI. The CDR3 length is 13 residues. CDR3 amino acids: CASRTADNSPLHY. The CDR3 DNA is TGTGCCAGCAGGACAGCTGATAATTCACCCCTCCACTAT.

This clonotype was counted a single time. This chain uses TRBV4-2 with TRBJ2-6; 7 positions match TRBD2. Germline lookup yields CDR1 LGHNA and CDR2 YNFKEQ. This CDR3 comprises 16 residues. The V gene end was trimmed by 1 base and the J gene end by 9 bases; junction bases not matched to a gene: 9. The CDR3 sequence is CASSQAGSQRDNVLTF. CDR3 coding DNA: TGTGCCAGCAGCCAAGCGGGGTCTCAGCGGGACAACGTCCTGACTTTC.

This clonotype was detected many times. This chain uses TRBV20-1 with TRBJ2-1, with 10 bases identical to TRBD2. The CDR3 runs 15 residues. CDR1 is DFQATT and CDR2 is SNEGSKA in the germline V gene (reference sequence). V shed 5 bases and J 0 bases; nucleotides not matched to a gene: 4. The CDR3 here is CSAGTSASSYNEQFF. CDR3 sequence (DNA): TGCAGTGCTGGGACTAGCGCTAGCTCCTACAATGAGCAGTTCTTC.

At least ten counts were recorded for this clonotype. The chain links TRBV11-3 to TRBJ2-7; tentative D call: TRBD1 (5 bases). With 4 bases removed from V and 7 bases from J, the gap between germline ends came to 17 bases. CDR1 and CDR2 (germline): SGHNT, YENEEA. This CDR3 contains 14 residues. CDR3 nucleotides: TGTGCCAGCAGCTCGTACCAGGGTGTGAGGGAGCAGTACTTC. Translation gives CASSSYQGVREQYF.

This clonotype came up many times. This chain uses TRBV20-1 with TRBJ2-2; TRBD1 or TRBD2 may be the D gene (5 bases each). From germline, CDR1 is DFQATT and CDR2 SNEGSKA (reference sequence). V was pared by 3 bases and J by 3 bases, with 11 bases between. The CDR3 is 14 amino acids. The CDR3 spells CSARGRVDTGELFF. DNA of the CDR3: TGCAGTGCTAGGGGGCGGGTGGACACCGGGGAGCTGTTTTTT.